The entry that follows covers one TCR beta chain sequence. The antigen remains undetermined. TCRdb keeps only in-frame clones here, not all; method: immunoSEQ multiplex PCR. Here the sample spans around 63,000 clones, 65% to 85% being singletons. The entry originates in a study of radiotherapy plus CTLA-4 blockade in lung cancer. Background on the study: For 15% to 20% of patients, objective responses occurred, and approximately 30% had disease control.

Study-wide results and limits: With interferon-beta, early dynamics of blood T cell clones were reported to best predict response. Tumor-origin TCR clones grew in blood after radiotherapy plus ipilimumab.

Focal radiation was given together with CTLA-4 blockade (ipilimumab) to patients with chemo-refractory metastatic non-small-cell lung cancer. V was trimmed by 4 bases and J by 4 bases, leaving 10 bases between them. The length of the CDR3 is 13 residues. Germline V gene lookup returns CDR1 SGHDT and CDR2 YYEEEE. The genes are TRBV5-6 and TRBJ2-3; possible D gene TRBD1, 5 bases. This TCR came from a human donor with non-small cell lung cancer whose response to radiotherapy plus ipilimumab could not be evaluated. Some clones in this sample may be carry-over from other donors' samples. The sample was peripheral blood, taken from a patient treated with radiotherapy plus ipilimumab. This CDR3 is CASSRSRADTQYF. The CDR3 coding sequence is TGTGCCAGCAGCCGCTCCAGGGCAGATACGCAGTATTTT.